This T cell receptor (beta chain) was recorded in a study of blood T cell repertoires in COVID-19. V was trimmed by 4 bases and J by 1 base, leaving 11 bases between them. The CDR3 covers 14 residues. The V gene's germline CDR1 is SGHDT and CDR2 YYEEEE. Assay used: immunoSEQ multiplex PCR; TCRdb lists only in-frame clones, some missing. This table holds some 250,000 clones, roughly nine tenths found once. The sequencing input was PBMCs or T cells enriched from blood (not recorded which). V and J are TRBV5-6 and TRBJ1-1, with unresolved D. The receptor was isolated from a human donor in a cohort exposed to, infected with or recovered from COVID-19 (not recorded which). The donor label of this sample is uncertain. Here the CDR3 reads CASSPTVRNTEAFF. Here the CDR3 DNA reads TGTGCCAGCAGCCCTACAGTGAGGAACACTGAAGCTTTCTTT.